The 32 T cell receptor beta chains given below trace back to one sample, sequenced in a study of blood T cell repertoires in COVID-19. Clones were sequenced by immunoSEQ multiplex PCR, and TCRdb holds only the in-frame ones, with some missing. The sample contains 210,000 or so clones, more than 70% of which appear only once. What was sequenced was PBMCs or T cells enriched from blood (not recorded which). The source is a woman aged 40 to 55 with acute COVID-19.

CDR3 sequence (DNA): TGTGCCAGCAGTTACCGACACCGAGGGCACACTGAAGCTTTCTTT. It translates to CASSYRHRGHTEAFF. The chain employs TRBV6-5 and TRBJ1-1, with D unresolved. Per germline, CDR1 MNHEY and CDR2 SVGAGI. This CDR3 region has 15 residues. Trimming shortened V by 2 bases and J by 3 bases, and 13 bases separated the two germline ends.

The chain is built from TRBV7-2 and TRBJ1-6, with 11 bases that match TRBD1. The trim removed 5 bases at V and 9 bases at J, leaving 9 bases unmatched. The CDR3 covers 16 residues. Germline values: CDR1 SGHTA, CDR2 FQGNSA. CDR3 nucleotides: TGTGCCAGCAGCCAAAATCGGGACAGGGGGAGTTCACCCCTCCACTTT. Protein sequence: CASSQNRDRGSSPLHF.

The V gene is TRBV19, the J gene TRBJ1-1; D is ambiguous. Germline lookup yields CDR1 LNHDA and CDR2 SQIVND (reference sequence). The CDR3 sequence is 13 residues long. The V end lost 0 bases, the J end lost 5 bases, and 7 bases lay between the germline ends. CDR3 amino acids: CASSIDTRTEAFF. The CDR3 nucleotides are TGTGCCAGTAGTATAGATACCCGGACTGAAGCTTTCTTT. Complete variable domain (other parts from reference TRBV19 and TRBJ1-1): DGGITQSPKYLFRKEGQNVTLSCEQNLNHDAMYWYRQDPGQGLRLIYYSQIVNDFQKGDIAEGYSVSREKKESFPLTVTSAQKNPTAFYLCASSIDTRTEAFFGQGTRLTVV.

V gene TRBV5-1 combines with J gene TRBJ2-3; D ambiguous. Trimming removed 0 bases from V and 0 bases from J, with 5 bases in between. The CDR3 runs to 14 residues. Germline V CDR1 and CDR2: SGHRS, YFSETQ. CDR3 DNA: TGCGCCAGCAGCTTGGACAAAAGCACAGATACGCAGTATTTT. Translating gives CASSLDKSTDTQYF.

V and J are TRBV28 and TRBJ2-7; 7 positions match TRBD1. CDR3 length: 14 residues. CDR1 MDHEN and CDR2 SYDVKM come from the germline V gene. V lost 6 bases to trimming and J lost 6 bases; unmatched junction nucleotides: 11. Here the CDR3 reads CASSGLQGVSEQYF. The CDR3 DNA reads TGTGCCAGCAGCGGTCTGCAGGGGGTTTCCGAGCAGTACTTC.

V and J are TRBV7-6 and TRBJ2-1; D remains ambiguous. This CDR3 comprises 14 residues. The germline V and J ends were trimmed by 1 base and 5 bases, with 9 bases remaining between them. From germline, CDR1 is SGHVS and CDR2 FNYEAQ. As DNA, the CDR3 is TGTGCCAGCAGCTTAGTTAATAGCAACAATGAGCAGTTCTTC. Amino acids: CASSLVNSNNEQFF.

This rearrangement joins TRBV28 to TRBJ2-7; no firm D call. V lost 3 bases to trimming and J lost 3 bases, with 6 bases between them. This CDR3 spans 12 amino acids. CDR1 is MDHEN, CDR2 SYDVKM, per germline. CDR3 DNA: TGTGCCAGCAGTTTCCAGAACTACGAGCAGTACTTC. Residues: CASSFQNYEQYF.

This clone was detected a few times. The gene calls are TRBV2 and TRBJ1-3, with 7 bases matching TRBD1. The germline gives CDR1 SNHLY, CDR2 FYNNEI. CDR3 length equals 16 residues. The ends lost 4 bases at V and 2 bases at J; junction bases unmatched: 8. The CDR3 DNA reads TGTGCCAGCAGTGTCGCACGACAGGGAGCTGGAAACACCATATATTTT. Protein sequence: CASSVARQGAGNTIYF.

This clone has just one count. This chain links TRBV10-2 with TRBJ1-5; possible D gene TRBD1, 5 bases. The germline V gene has CDR1 WSHSY and CDR2 SAAADI. V dropped 7 bases and J dropped 1 base, with 8 bases sitting between them. This CDR3 comprises 13 residues. CDR3 sequence (DNA): TGCGCCAGCACGCAGGGAAGCAATCAGCCCCAGCATTTT. Protein product: CASTQGSNQPQHF.

The rearrangement joins TRBV7-9 to TRBJ2-2; tentatively, D is TRBD2 (6 bases). In germline, CDR1 is SEHNR, CDR2 FQNEAQ (reference sequence). Trimming took 1 base from V and 0 from J, leaving 12 bases between them. The CDR3 is 17 residues long. CDR3: CASSLDAWGANTGELFF. DNA for the CDR3: TGTGCCAGCAGCTTAGACGCTTGGGGGGCGAACACCGGGGAGCTGTTTTTT.

V and J are TRBV2 and TRBJ2-1; maybe TRBD2 (5 bases). This CDR3 contains 10 residues. Trimming cost V 5 bases and J 9 bases, with 5 bases left between them. CDR1 is SNHLY, CDR2 FYNNEI, per germline. CDR3 nucleotide sequence: TGTGCCAGCAGTCGGGGTGAGCAGTTCTTC. Amino acid sequence: CASSRGEQFF.

The CDR3 protein is CASSLEGARQTQYF. CDR3 in DNA: TGTGCCAGCAGCTTAGAGGGGGCGCGACAGACCCAGTACTTC. The chain employs TRBV7-9 and TRBJ2-5, with TRBD1 matching over 7 bases. CDR1 is SEHNR and CDR2 is FQNEAQ in the germline V gene (reference sequence). CDR3 length: 14 residues. The V gene end was trimmed by 1 base and the J gene end by 6 bases; junction bases not matched to a gene: 5. The entire variable domain, with the rest obtained from reference TRBV7-9 and TRBJ2-5, is as follows: DTGVSQNPRHKITKRGQNVTFRCDPISEHNRLYWYRQTLGQGPEFLTYFQNEAQLEKSRLLSDRFSAERPKGSFSTLEIQRTEQGDSAMYLCASSLEGARQTQYFGPGTRLLVL.

This chain uses TRBV7-2 with TRBJ1-1, with D possibly matching TRBD1 (5 bases). Trimming pared 5 bases from V and 10 bases from J, leaving 17 bases between. Per the germline V gene, CDR1 is SGHTA and CDR2 is FQGNSA. This CDR3 region has 13 residues. CDR3 protein: CASSPGGALAAFF. The CDR3 coding sequence is TGTGCCAGCAGCCCGGGGGGAGCTTTGGCAGCTTTCTTT.

This clone was found a few times. The chain couples TRBV6-5 to TRBJ1-1; 7 bases are shared with TRBD1. This CDR3 contains 13 residues. Germline CDR1 and CDR2: MNHEY and SVGAGI. J gave up 3 bases and V 10 bases, and 8 bases lay outside the gene matches. CDR3 DNA: TGTGCCATCAACAGGGGTCCCGACACTGAAGCTTTCTTT. Its protein is CAINRGPDTEAFF.

This chain joins TRBV20-1 and TRBJ2-7, with 7 bases fitting TRBD2. The CDR3 is 16 residues long. From germline, CDR1 is DFQATT and CDR2 SNEGSKA (reference sequence). With V trimmed by 3 bases and J by 6 bases, 17 bases remained unmatched. CDR3 amino acids: CSASQAGGSRGSEQYF. In nucleotides, the CDR3 is TGCAGTGCTAGTCAGGCGGGCGGGAGTCGGGGCTCCGAGCAGTACTTC.

This clone was observed a few times. The chain uses TRBV21-1 and TRBJ2-2; the DNA was not compared with TRBD2, the D call given in the table. TRBV21-1 is a documented pseudogene. The CDR3 consists of 14 residues. CDR3 in DNA: TGTGCCAGCAGCTCGCCGGGGGGGATCGGGGAGCTGTTTTTT. Translated: CASSSPGGIGELFF.

This chain joins TRBV27 and TRBJ2-6; D is possibly TRBD1 (5 bases). Germline assignment: CDR1 MNHEY and CDR2 SMNVEV (reference sequence). The CDR3 runs to 16 residues. Between the trimmed V and J ends, which lost 6 bases and 1 base, there was a span of 13 bases. The CDR3 sequence: CASRIHQGSGANVLTF. CDR3 in DNA: TGTGCCAGCAGAATACATCAGGGTTCTGGGGCCAACGTCCTGACTTTC.

The chain carries TRBV29-1 and TRBJ1-5; D uncertain. The germline CDR1 and CDR2 sequences are SQVTM and ANQGSEA. The CDR3 extends over 13 amino acids. Trimming took 0 bases from V and 7 from J, leaving 10 bases between them. Written as DNA, the CDR3 is TGCAGCGTTGAAGAGGACTCTAGGCAGCCCCAGCATTTT. It encodes CSVEEDSRQPQHF.

This clone was observed a few times. The rearrangement links TRBV30 to TRBJ2-7; TRBD1 matches 9 bases. The CDR3 extends over 13 amino acids. The junction had 3 bases not matched to a gene; V was cut back by 5 bases and J by 1 base. Germline-derived CDR1 and CDR2 are GTSNPN and SVGIG (reference sequence). This CDR3 is CAWEGTGSYEQYF. The DNA for the CDR3 is TGTGCCTGGGAAGGGACAGGGTCCTACGAGCAGTACTTC. Using reference TRBV30 and TRBJ2-7 for the parts outside the CDR3, the full variable domain is SQTIHQWPATLVQPVGSPLSLECTVEGTSNPNLYWYRQAAGRGLQLLFYSVGIGQISSEVPQNLSASRPQDRQFILSSKKLLLSDSGFYLCAWEGTGSYEQYFGPGTRLTVT.

With respect to this clone: At the DNA level, this CDR3 is encoded by other sequences in the same sample as well. The chain recombines TRBV6-5 with TRBJ1-2; 8 nucleotides line up with TRBD1. From germline, CDR1 is MNHEY and CDR2 SVGAGI. This CDR3 has 13 residues. The trim removed 2 bases at V and 8 bases at J, leaving 4 bases unmatched. The CDR3 coding sequence is TGTGCCAGCAGTTACGACAGGGGTGAGGGCTACACCTTC. Translation: CASSYDRGEGYTF.

The V gene is TRBV11-3, the J gene TRBJ1-1, with a tentative D call TRBD1 (6 bases). The CDR3 length is 15 residues. V dropped 2 bases and J dropped 2 bases, with 12 bases sitting between them. Germline V CDR1 and CDR2: SGHNT, YENEEA. The CDR3 sequence is CASSLRAGANTEAFF. The CDR3 DNA follows: TGTGCCAGCAGCTTAAGGGCGGGGGCAAACACTGAAGCTTTCTTT.

The chain employs TRBV2 and TRBJ2-2; possible D gene TRBD1, 6 bases. Per germline, CDR1 SNHLY and CDR2 FYNNEI. The CDR3 runs to 13 residues. V was trimmed by 7 bases and J by 7 bases, leaving 13 bases between them. The CDR3 DNA is TGTGCCAGCAAACAGGGCGCCGGCGGGGAGCTGTTTTTT. It translates to CASKQGAGGELFF.

The J gene is TRBJ1-2, the V gene TRBV9, with 8 bases fitting TRBD1. The CDR3 is made up of 14 amino acids. The ends lost 4 bases at V and 7 bases at J; junction bases unmatched: 9. Per the germline V gene, CDR1 is SGDLS and CDR2 is YYNGEE. CDR3 sequence: CASSTFDRGRGYTF. The CDR3 DNA reads TGTGCCAGCAGCACTTTTGACAGGGGTCGTGGCTACACCTTC.

This chain uses TRBV11-3 with TRBJ2-5; a possible D gene is TRBD2 (5 bases). Germline V CDR1 and CDR2: SGHNT, YENEEA. Deletions cut 5 bases from V and 2 bases from J, with 12 bases between. The CDR3 is 14 amino acids. The CDR3 DNA reads TGTGCCAGCAGCAGAAGCGGCCTTCAAGAGACCCAGTACTTC. It specifies CASSRSGLQETQYF.

This rearrangement joins TRBV2 to TRBJ1-5, with TRBD1 matching 7 bases. V lost 5 bases, J lost 3 bases, and 4 bases stayed unmatched. The length of the CDR3 is 14 residues. Germline V gives CDR1 SNHLY, CDR2 FYNNEI. In nucleotides, the CDR3 is TGTGCCAGCAGTTCCGGGACAGACAATCAGCCCCAGCATTTT. This encodes CASSSGTDNQPQHF. The variable domain in full, completed from reference TRBV2 and TRBJ1-5, reads EPEVTQTPSHQVTQMGQEVILRCVPISNHLYFYWYRQILGQKVEFLVSFYNNEISEKSEIFDDQFSVERPDGSNFTLKIRSTKLEDSAMYFCASSSGTDNQPQHFGDGTRLSIL.

This clone appeared a single time. In DNA, the CDR3 is TGTGCCACGTCTCGGGACAGGGGGGAGACCCAGTACTTC. This codes for CATSRDRGETQYF. V gene TRBV28 combines with J gene TRBJ2-5, with 11 bases that match TRBD1. The V gene end was trimmed by 10 bases and the J gene end by 5 bases; junction bases not matched to a gene: 6. Germline CDR1 and CDR2: MDHEN and SYDVKM. This CDR3 comprises 13 residues.

The gene calls are TRBV9 and TRBJ1-5, with D perhaps matching TRBD1 (5 bases). This CDR3 spans 15 amino acids. With 3 bases removed from V and 3 bases from J, the gap between germline ends came to 13 bases. Germline CDR1 reads SGDLS; CDR2 reads YYNGEE. The CDR3 sequence is CASSADGGINQPQHF. CDR3 in DNA: TGTGCCAGCAGCGCAGACGGGGGAATCAATCAGCCCCAGCATTTT. Based on the CDR3 plus reference TRBV9 and TRBJ1-5, the full variable domain is DSGVTQTPKHLITATGQRVTLRCSPRSGDLSVYWYQQSLDQGLQFLIQYYNGEERAKGNILERFSAQQFPDLHSELNLSSLELGDSALYFCASSADGGINQPQHFGDGTRLSIL.

The V and J genes are TRBV10-1 and TRBJ1-4; D is perhaps TRBD1 (5 bases). The CDR3 totals 15 residues. Germline V gene sequence: CDR1 WNHNN, CDR2 SYGVQD (reference sequence). V was shortened by 3 bases and J by 3 bases, with 11 bases between the two germline ends. The CDR3 loop is CASSESGTSNEKLFF. The CDR3 nucleotides read TGCGCCAGCAGTGAAAGCGGGACCTCTAATGAAAAACTGTTTTTT.

This clone came up many times. The chain couples TRBV19 to TRBJ1-6; tentative D call: TRBD1 (6 bases). V shed 11 bases and J shed 5 bases, with 13 bases lying between them. CDR1 LNHDA and CDR2 SQIVND come from the germline V gene (reference sequence). The length of the CDR3 is 13 residues. The CDR3 here is CAAQGLNNSPLHF. The CDR3 nucleotides read TGTGCCGCACAGGGCCTTAATAATTCACCCCTCCACTTT.

The chain recombines TRBV24-1 with TRBJ2-3, with D perhaps matching TRBD2 (5 bases). V lost 1 base and J lost 6, with 7 bases in between. The CDR3 is made up of 13 amino acids. Germline CDR1 KGHDR, CDR2 SFDVKD. Here the CDR3 DNA reads TGTGCCACCAGTGATTTATCGGGGGATACGCAGTATTTT. Translation gives CATSDLSGDTQYF.

This sequence joins TRBV5-4 and TRBJ1-1; 7 bases line up with TRBD1. This CDR3 spans 14 amino acids. The junction had 3 bases not matched to a gene; V was cut back by 0 bases and J by 4 bases. Germline CDR1 and CDR2: SGHNT and YYREEE (reference sequence). For the CDR3, the DNA is TGTGCCAGCAGCTTGGGACAGGGTGTCACTGAAGCTTTCTTT. Amino acids: CASSLGQGVTEAFF.

The chain combines TRBV7-6 with TRBJ1-1, with a weak D call TRBD1 (6 bases). This CDR3 is built from 14 residues. Trimming removed 1 base from V and 1 base from J, with 7 bases in between. Germline V gives CDR1 SGHVS, CDR2 FNYEAQ. The CDR3 DNA reads as TGTGCCAGCAGCTTAGGGACAGCGAACACTGAAGCTTTCTTT. Its translation: CASSLGTANTEAFF. Complete variable domain (other parts from reference TRBV7-6 and TRBJ1-1): GAGVSQSPRYKVTKRGQDVALRCDPISGHVSLYWYRQALGQGPEFLTYFNYEAQQDKSGLPNDRFSAERPEGSISTLTIQRTEQRDSAMYRCASSLGTANTEAFFGQGTRLTVV.